This T cell receptor (beta chain) was sequenced in a study of cytomegalovirus exposure and HLA in healthy donors. In the study overall: Earlier findings included some 120 million unique TCR beta sequences obtained from 150 million to 200 million T cells.

Germline lookup yields CDR1 SEHNR and CDR2 FQNEAQ (reference sequence). Trimming cost V 6 bases and J 8 bases; bases outside gene matches: 5. The CDR3 consists of 12 residues. PCR was performed using 60 Vbeta and 13 Jbeta primers. Libraries were prepared by immunoSEQ multiplex PCR; TCRdb keeps only in-frame clonotypes and omits some of them. The top ten clones hold 4.8% of a sample with over 150,000 clones, approximately 84% of them seen once. About this clone: No antigen is known for it.

General observations from the study: Within the data, a cluster of highly shared sequence variants was likely a sequencing artifact. Certain indistinguishable V segments, among them TRBV6-2 and TRBV6-3, were excluded.

The sequenced material came from PBMCs. The sequence came from a girl between 10 and 17 years old in good health and CMV-seropositive. The genes are TRBV7-9 and TRBJ1-1; TRBD1 matches at 8 bases. CDR3 region: CASSGQGYEAFF. As DNA, the CDR3 is TGTGCCAGCAGTGGACAGGGCTACGAAGCTTTCTTT.